This T cell receptor (beta chain) was captured in a study of T-cell memory formation after mild COVID-19. One entry per CDR3 protein, called by TCRdb with MiXCR from the 5' RACE reads. The top ten clones hold approximately 8.1% of a sample with over 500,000 distinct CDR3 sequences, roughly a sixth of them seen once. Trimming took 2 bases from V and 5 from J, leaving 18 bases between them. The germline V gene encodes CDR1 LGHDT and CDR2 YNNKEL (reference sequence). CDR3 length equals 16 residues. Only a few counts were recorded for this clonotype. Antigen: not known. Whole-study findings and limits: Clones that got smaller from day 15 to 85 had even CD4/CD8, while clones growing later tipped toward CD4+. Cross-reactive memory apparently joined, as some responding clones appeared in pre-infection memory.

The receptor's source is an adult woman who had mild COVID-19 (a few samples of this study predate the infection). Cell type and time point are not known. This chain connects TRBV3-1 to TRBJ2-5, with D maybe TRBD2 (6 bases). The specimen was PBMCs or a T cell subset sorted from them (not recorded which). The CDR3 is CASSQYGEDSMETQYF. DNA for the CDR3: TGTGCCAGCAGCCAATACGGGGAGGATAGTATGGAGACCCAGTACTTC.